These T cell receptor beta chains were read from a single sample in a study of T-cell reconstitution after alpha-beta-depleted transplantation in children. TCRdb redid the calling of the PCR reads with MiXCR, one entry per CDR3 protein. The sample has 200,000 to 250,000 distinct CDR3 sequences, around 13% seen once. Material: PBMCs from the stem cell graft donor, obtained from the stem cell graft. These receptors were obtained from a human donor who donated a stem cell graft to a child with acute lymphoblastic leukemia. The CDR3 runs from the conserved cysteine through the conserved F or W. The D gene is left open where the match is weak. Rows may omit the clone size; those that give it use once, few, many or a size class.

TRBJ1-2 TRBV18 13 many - CASAKPQARGYTF TGTGCCAGCGCGAAACCCCAGGCCCGTGGCTACACCTTC
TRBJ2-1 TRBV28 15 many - CASSFGSGAHNEQFF TGTGCCAGCAGTTTCGGATCGGGGGCCCACAATGAGCAGTTCTTC
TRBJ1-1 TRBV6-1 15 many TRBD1 CASSSSDRANTEAFF TGTGCCAGCAGCTCTTCGGACAGGGCTAACACTGAAGCTTTCTTT
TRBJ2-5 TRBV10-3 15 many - CAISEASQRRETQYF TGTGCCATCAGTGAGGCGAGCCAGAGGAGAGAGACCCAGTACTTC
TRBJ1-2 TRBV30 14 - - CAWTRGQSNYGYTF TGTGCCTGGACTCGAGGGCAGTCGAACTATGGCTACACCTTC
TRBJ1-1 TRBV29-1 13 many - CSVARGQNTEAFF TGCAGCGTTGCGAGGGGACAGAACACTGAAGCTTTCTTT
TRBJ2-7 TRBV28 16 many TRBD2 CASSTTSGLQGYEQYF TGTGCCAGCAGCACGACTAGCGGCCTTCAGGGGTACGAGCAGTACTTC
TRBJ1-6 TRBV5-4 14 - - CASSLIQESSPLHF TGTGCCAGCAGCTTGATACAGGAATCTTCACCCCTCCACTTT
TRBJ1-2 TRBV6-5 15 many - CASSYGVAGLYGYTF TGTGCCAGCAGTTATGGGGTCGCAGGGCTCTATGGCTACACCTTC
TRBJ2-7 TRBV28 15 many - CASSLPTGNLYEQYF TGTGCCAGCAGTTTACCCACAGGGAACCTCTACGAGCAGTACTTC
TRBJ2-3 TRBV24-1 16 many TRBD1 CATSDPGTEFTDTQYF TGTGCCACCAGTGATCCCGGGACAGAGTTCACAGATACGCAGTATTTT
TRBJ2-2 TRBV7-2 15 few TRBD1 CASSPQGGLTGELFF TGTGCCAGCAGCCCCCAAGGGGGCCTAACCGGGGAGCTGTTTTTT
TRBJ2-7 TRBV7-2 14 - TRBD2 CASSFTSGRGEQYF TGTGCCAGCAGCTTTACTAGCGGGAGGGGCGAGCAGTACTTC
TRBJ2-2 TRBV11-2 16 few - CASSLGGGRDTGELFF TGTGCCAGCAGCTTAGGGGGGGGGCGCGACACCGGGGAGCTGTTTTTT
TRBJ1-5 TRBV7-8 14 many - CASSLRFMGQPQHF TGTGCCAGCAGCTTAAGATTCATGGGTCAGCCCCAGCATTTT
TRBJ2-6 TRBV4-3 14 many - CASSPSPGANVLTF TGCGCCAGCAGTCCCAGCCCTGGGGCCAACGTCCTGACTTTC
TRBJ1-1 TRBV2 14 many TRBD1 CASSVGQVNTEAFF TGTGCCAGCAGTGTGGGACAGGTGAACACTGAAGCTTTCTTT
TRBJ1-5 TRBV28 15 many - CASSSENRANQPQHF TGTGCCAGCAGTTCAGAGAACAGGGCTAATCAGCCCCAGCATTTT
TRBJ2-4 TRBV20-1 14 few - CSAELGQAKNIQYF TGCAGTGCTGAACTAGGCCAGGCCAAAAACATTCAGTACTTC
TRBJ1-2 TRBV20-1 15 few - CSARPRTEGGYGYTF TGCAGTGCTAGGCCCAGGACTGAGGGTGGCTATGGCTACACCTTC
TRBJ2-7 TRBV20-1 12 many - CSARVQIYEQYF TGCAGTGCTAGAGTACAGATCTACGAGCAGTACTTC
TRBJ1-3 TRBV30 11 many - CASWGADTIYF TGTGCCTCCTGGGGGGCGGACACCATATATTTT